The 18 T cell receptor beta chains reported below all come from one sample, sequenced in a study of early T cells in non-severe SARS-CoV-2 infection. TCRdb redid the calling of the 5' RACE reads with MiXCR, one entry per CDR3 protein. Among tens of thousands of distinct CDR3 sequences listed, about 15% were seen once. Input material: whole blood. The receptors shown here come from an adult who was a healthcare worker with PCR-confirmed SARS-CoV-2 infection or an uninfected control (not recorded which).

CDR3 amino acids: CASSVAAIRTDTQYF. Written as DNA, the CDR3 is TGTGCCAGCAGCGTGGCGGCCATCCGCACAGATACGCAGTATTTT. The chain combines TRBV9 with TRBJ2-3; D remains ambiguous. The length of the CDR3 is 15 residues. CDR1 is SGDLS and CDR2 is YYNGEE in the germline V gene. V lost 2 bases, J lost 1 base, and 11 bases lay in between.

At least ten counts were recorded for this clonotype. J is TRBJ2-1 and V is TRBV7-6; D is perhaps TRBD2 (5 bases). Germline V gene lookup returns CDR1 SGHVS and CDR2 FNYEAQ. The CDR3 is made up of 15 amino acids. V shed 2 bases and J shed 9 bases, with 17 bases lying between them. In nucleotides, the CDR3 is TGTGCCAGCAGCTTAAATCTCCTAGGCGGGTCTGAGCAGTTCTTC. Translation: CASSLNLLGGSEQFF.

This clonotype was detected only a few times. V usage is TRBV19 and J usage is TRBJ1-5, with D maybe TRBD1 (6 bases). V was trimmed by 3 bases and J by 1 base, leaving 13 bases between them. Per germline, CDR1 LNHDA and CDR2 SQIVND (reference sequence). The CDR3 has 16 amino acids. Here the CDR3 DNA reads TGTGCCAGTAGTATGCGGGCGGACAGCAGCAATCAGCCCCAGCATTTT. It yields the protein CASSMRADSSNQPQHF.

This clonotype was observed many times. The V and J genes are TRBV27 and TRBJ2-3; no reliable D call. Germline V gene data show CDR1 as MNHEY and CDR2 as SMNVEV (reference sequence). CDR3 length: 14 residues. The ends were cut back, 2 bases at V and 6 bases at J, with 12 bases in the middle. This CDR3 is CASSLARLTDTQYF. DNA for the CDR3: TGTGCCAGCAGTTTAGCGCGACTTACGGATACGCAGTATTTT.

The chain carries TRBV5-5 and TRBJ2-1; TRBD1 might be the D (5 bases). Trimming took off 3 bases at V and 6 bases at J, with 10 bases between the two ends. The CDR3 contains 13 residues. CDR1 is SGHKS, CDR2 YYEKEE, per germline (reference sequence). CDR3 DNA sequence: TGTGCCAGCAGCTCGAGGACAATCAATGAGCAGTTCTTC. It is translated as CASSSRTINEQFF. Full variable domain (missing parts from reference TRBV5-5 and TRBJ2-1): DAGVTQSPTHLIKTRGQQVTLRCSPISGHKSVSWYQQVLGQGPQFIFQYYEKEERGRGNFPDRFSARQFPNYSSELNVNALLLGDSALYLCASSSRTINEQFFGPGTRLTVL.

The chain couples TRBV20-1 to TRBJ2-3; TRBD2 matches at 10 bases. The CDR3 extends over 13 amino acids. V was pared by 5 bases and J by 3 bases, with 2 bases of the junction left unmatched. Germline V gives CDR1 DFQATT, CDR2 SNEGSKA (reference sequence). CDR3 nucleotides: TGCAGTGCTTTAGCGGGGGGAACAGATACGCAGTATTTT. It specifies CSALAGGTDTQYF.

Ten or more counts support this clonotype. Since the CDR3 does not end with the conserved phenylalanine or tryptophan, this likely comes from a read error. The chain couples TRBV12-3 or TRBV12-4 to TRBJ2-1; 9 nucleotides match TRBD2. The CDR3 runs to 15 residues. Here the CDR3 reads CASSVAGEGYNEQFL. The CDR3 DNA reads as TGTGCCAGCAGTGTAGCGGGAGAGGGCTACAATGAGCAGTTCTTG.

This clonotype was counted many times. The V gene is TRBV2, the J gene TRBJ1-1; D unclear. Germline CDR1 reads SNHLY; CDR2 reads FYNNEI. Trimming cost V 0 bases and J 4 bases, with 9 bases left between them. CDR3 length: 14 residues. In nucleotides, the CDR3 is TGTGCCAGCAGTGAAGCGCTTCGGGCCACTGAAGCTTTCTTT. Residues: CASSEALRATEAFF.

Of note for this clonotype: The conserved phenylalanine or tryptophan normally closing the CDR3 is absent here, so this likely arose from a read error. This sequence joins TRBV6-5 and TRBJ1-4; D unresolved. The CDR3 has 14 amino acids. Trimming shortened V by 6 bases and J by 8 bases, and 16 bases separated the two germline ends. Germline values: CDR1 MNHEY, CDR2 SVGAGI. Here the CDR3 reads CASRDAEGSEKLFL. The CDR3 nucleotides are TGTGCCAGCAGAGACGCAGAGGGTAGCGAAAAACTGTTTCTT.

The genes are TRBV3-1 and TRBJ2-7; TRBD2 aligns across 11 bases. Looked up from germline, CDR1 is LGHDT and CDR2 is YNNKEL (reference sequence). With V trimmed by 6 bases and J by 2 bases, 6 bases remained unmatched. The CDR3 totals 15 residues. The chain's CDR3 is CASSQPLAGAYEQYF. The CDR3, as DNA: TGTGCCAGCAGTCAACCACTAGCGGGAGCCTACGAGCAGTACTTC.

This clonotype appeared a few times. The rearrangement links TRBV7-8 to TRBJ2-1; TRBD2 matches 11 bases. Trimming cost V 4 bases and J 7 bases; bases outside gene matches: 15. CDR1 and CDR2 from the germline V gene are SGHVS and FQNEAQ. The CDR3 is 18 amino acids. The CDR3 spells CASSYRELAGVRANEQFF. CDR3 nucleotides: TGTGCCAGCAGCTACAGGGAACTAGCGGGAGTCAGGGCTAATGAGCAGTTCTTC.

This clonotype was found a few times. The chain has TRBV12-3 or TRBV12-4 and TRBJ1-1; TRBD1 is a possible D gene (5 bases). The CDR3 loop spans 16 amino acids. The V and J ends lost 5 bases and 1 base respectively, with 17 bases between them. In DNA, the CDR3 is TGTGCCAGCAGTCCACGATTCAGGGCAGGGAACACTGAAGCTTTCTTT. Its translation is CASSPRFRAGNTEAFF.

V and J are TRBV30 and TRBJ1-1, with D hard to call. The germline V gene has CDR1 GTSNPN and CDR2 SVGIG (reference sequence). The CDR3 covers 12 residues. V was trimmed by 2 bases and J by 5 bases, leaving 9 bases between them. CDR3 coding DNA: TGTGCCTGGAGTTTCTGGTATACTGAAGCTTTCTTT. Translation: CAWSFWYTEAFF.

The chain joins TRBV19 to TRBJ2-5; no firm D call. V was clipped by 2 bases and J by 2 bases, with 9 bases between them. The germline CDR1 and CDR2 sequences are LNHDA and SQIVND (reference sequence). This CDR3 has 14 amino acids. The CDR3 nucleotides are TGTGCCAGTAGTATAACCGGCGTGCAAGAGACCCAGTACTTC. Residues: CASSITGVQETQYF.

This clonotype was seen many times. The genes are TRBV7-9 and TRBJ2-3; D may be TRBD2 (5 bases). V lost 0 bases to trimming and J lost 1 base, with 14 bases between them. Germline V gene lookup returns CDR1 SEHNR and CDR2 FQNEAQ (reference sequence). CDR3 length: 17 amino acids. The CDR3 region is CASSLALYRGGTDTQYF. The CDR3 DNA follows: TGTGCCAGCAGCTTAGCGTTGTACCGGGGTGGCACAGATACGCAGTATTTT.

This sequence joins TRBV4-1 and TRBJ1-1; D is unclear. V was cut by 1 base and J by 0 bases, with 9 bases left in between. The CDR3 sequence is 15 residues long. From germline, CDR1 is MGHRA and CDR2 YSYEKL. Here the CDR3 reads CASSQGFRMNTEAFF. The CDR3 DNA reads TGCGCCAGCAGCCAAGGGTTTCGGATGAACACTGAAGCTTTCTTT.

This clonotype was observed a few times. V is TRBV7-9 and J is TRBJ2-4; possibly TRBD2 for D (5 bases). Deletions cut 8 bases from V and 3 bases from J, with 11 bases between. This CDR3 region has 13 residues. In germline, CDR1 is SEHNR, CDR2 FQNEAQ (reference sequence). The CDR3, as DNA: TGTGCCAGCGAGGGATCTGGCAAAAACATTCAGTACTTC. It codes for CASEGSGKNIQYF.

The chain carries TRBV7-9 and TRBJ2-7, with TRBD2 identical over 12 bases. Germline V gene data show CDR1 as SEHNR and CDR2 as FQNEAQ (reference sequence). The CDR3 covers 15 residues. Trimming at V came to 5 bases and at J to 5 bases, leaving 7 bases not matched to a gene. The CDR3 is CASSPGLAGTDEQYF. The CDR3 DNA reads as TGTGCCAGCAGCCCCGGACTAGCGGGAACGGACGAGCAGTACTTC.